What follows are 17 T cell receptor beta chains derived from one specimen sequenced in a study of blood T cell repertoires in COVID-19. Clones were sequenced by immunoSEQ multiplex PCR, and TCRdb holds only the in-frame ones, with some missing. The sample shows fewer than 300,000 clones, roughly 86% of them seen only once. The source material was peripheral blood. The receptors derive from a man younger than 35 with active or convalescent COVID-19.

The CDR3 bases are TGCAGCGTTGTACAGGGCTACACCGGGGAGCTGTTTTTT. Protein product: CSVVQGYTGELFF. The J gene is TRBJ2-2, the V gene TRBV29-1; tentative D call: TRBD1 (6 bases). This CDR3 spans 13 amino acids. In germline, CDR1 is SQVTM, CDR2 ANQGSEA. With 4 bases removed from V and 3 bases from J, the gap between germline ends came to 9 bases.

The rearrangement links TRBV11-2 to TRBJ2-1; weak D call: TRBD1 (6 bases). The V end lost 5 bases, the J end lost 4 bases, and 9 bases lay between the germline ends. The germline gives CDR1 SGHAT, CDR2 FQNNGV. The CDR3 extends over 13 amino acids. CDR3 bases: TGTGCCAGCAGCCCGGACAGTTACAATGAGCAGTTCTTC. Its translation: CASSPDSYNEQFF.

V usage is TRBV4-1 and J usage is TRBJ1-1; D not resolved. The germline V and J ends were trimmed by 4 bases and 5 bases, with 17 bases remaining between them. CDR3 length equals 15 residues. In germline, CDR1 is MGHRA, CDR2 YSYEKL. The CDR3 region has the DNA TGCGCCAGCAGCCGCGCCGTTTGGGCTGAGACTGAAGCTTTCTTT. Encoded protein: CASSRAVWAETEAFF.

The rearrangement links TRBV9 to TRBJ2-2; D possibly corresponds to TRBD2 (6 bases). V lost 0 bases and J lost 6, with 12 bases in between. CDR3 size: 15 residues. The germline V gene has CDR1 SGDLS and CDR2 YYNGEE. CDR3 in amino acids: CASSVGEVLAGELFF. CDR3 nucleotides: TGTGCCAGCAGCGTAGGGGAGGTTTTGGCCGGGGAGCTGTTTTTT.

This chain uses TRBV9 with TRBJ1-4, with 7 bases aligning to TRBD1. In germline, CDR1 is SGDLS, CDR2 YYNGEE. The CDR3 runs 15 residues. V was pared by 4 bases and J by 8 bases, with 11 bases of the junction left unmatched. CDR3 in amino acids: CASSSTTGVTEKLFF. The CDR3 nucleotides are TGTGCCAGCAGCAGTACCACAGGGGTCACAGAAAAACTGTTTTTT.

The chain joins TRBV18 to TRBJ1-6; possible D gene TRBD1, 5 bases. Per the germline V gene, CDR1 is KGHSH and CDR2 is LQKENI. V was shortened by 3 bases and J by 7 bases, with 10 bases between the two germline ends. The CDR3 runs 14 residues. Written as DNA, the CDR3 is TGTGCCAGCTCACCTGTGACAGCAAATTCACCCCTCCACTTT. As protein: CASSPVTANSPLHF. Together with reference TRBV18 and TRBJ1-6, the CDR3 gives the full variable domain: NAGVMQNPRHLVRRRGQEARLRCSPMKGHSHVYWYRQLPEEGLKFMVYLQKENIIDESGMPKERFSAEFPKEGPSILRIQQVVRGDSAAYFCASSPVTANSPLHFGNGTRLTVT.

This clone appeared once. This chain uses TRBV4-3 with TRBJ1-1; 9 bases line up with TRBD1. V lost 1 base to trimming and J lost 5 bases; unmatched junction nucleotides: 5. This CDR3 is 15 amino acids long. The germline V gene has CDR1 LGHNA and CDR2 YSLEER. CDR3 in amino acids: CASSQGTGGVTEAFF. As DNA, the CDR3 is TGCGCCAGCAGCCAAGGCACAGGGGGCGTTACTGAAGCTTTCTTT.

The chain joins TRBV14 to TRBJ1-3, with unresolved D. Looked up from germline, CDR1 is SGHDN and CDR2 is FVKESK. This CDR3 region has 15 residues. Trimming removed 0 bases from V and 6 bases from J, with 12 bases in between. CDR3 nucleotides: TGTGCCAGCAGCCAAGATTTCGGGGAGGAAAACACCATATATTTT. The encoded protein is CASSQDFGEENTIYF.

This clone was counted only a few times. The CDR3 spells CASSGTGILDEKLFF. The CDR3 DNA follows: TGTGCCAGCAGTGGCACCGGGATCCTGGATGAAAAACTGTTTTTT. The chain couples TRBV27 to TRBJ1-4; D uncertain. CDR3 length: 15 amino acids. CDR1 is MNHEY and CDR2 is SMNVEV in the germline V gene (reference sequence). V lost 5 bases and J 6 bases, leaving 16 bases between the germline ends.

The chain couples TRBV28 to TRBJ1-6; 7 nucleotides match TRBD1. Trimming cost V 6 bases and J 8 bases; bases outside gene matches: 1. The germline CDR1 and CDR2 sequences are MDHEN and SYDVKM. The CDR3 loop spans 12 amino acids. This CDR3 is CASSQGDSPLHF. The CDR3 DNA reads TGTGCCAGCAGCCAGGGGGATTCACCCCTCCACTTT. Together with reference TRBV28 and TRBJ1-6, the CDR3 gives the full variable domain: DVKVTQSSRYLVKRTGEKVFLECVQDMDHENMFWYRQDPGLGLRLIYFSYDVKMKEKGDIPEGYSVSREKKERFSLILESASTNQTSMYLCASSQGDSPLHFGNGTRLTVT.

This chain uses TRBV29-1 with TRBJ1-1; D is unresolved. The V gene's germline CDR1 is SQVTM and CDR2 ANQGSEA. V shed 1 base and J shed 1 base, with 7 bases lying between them. The CDR3 spans 13 residues. CDR3 bases: TGCAGCGTTGAAGGCAGGCAGAACACTGAAGCTTTCTTT. Protein: CSVEGRQNTEAFF.

This chain uses TRBV5-1 with TRBJ1-6; TRBD1 matches at 8 bases. This CDR3 comprises 15 residues. The V and J ends lost 4 bases and 3 bases, in that order; junction bases with no gene match: 3. CDR1 SGHRS and CDR2 YFSETQ come from the germline V gene. CDR3 region: CASSRGTGYNSPLHF. The CDR3 DNA reads as TGCGCCAGCAGCCGGGGGACAGGCTATAATTCACCCCTCCACTTT.

This sequence joins TRBV7-9 and TRBJ2-1, with a tentative D call TRBD1 (6 bases). V dropped 5 bases and J dropped 4 bases, with 15 bases sitting between them. Per germline, CDR1 SEHNR and CDR2 FQNEAQ (reference sequence). The CDR3 is 15 residues long. Here the CDR3 DNA reads TGTGCCAGCAGCCCGAGCTGGGACACGTACAATGAGCAGTTCTTC. Amino acid sequence: CASSPSWDTYNEQFF.

This clone was counted a single time. The V gene is TRBV18, the J gene TRBJ2-1; D is uncertain. The CDR3 sequence is 15 residues long. Germline V gives CDR1 KGHSH, CDR2 LQKENI. The V end lost 6 bases, the J end lost 4 bases, and 16 bases lay between the germline ends. This CDR3 reads CASSWARDEYNEQFF. The DNA of the CDR3 is TGTGCCAGCTCCTGGGCCCGAGATGAGTACAATGAGCAGTTCTTC.

This CDR3 reads CASSLASGEAFF. The CDR3 nucleotides are TGTGCCAGCAGCTTAGCGTCGGGTGAAGCTTTCTTT. The rearrangement joins TRBV7-9 to TRBJ1-1; D not certain. This CDR3 contains 12 residues. The V end lost 0 bases, the J end lost 7 bases, and 6 bases lay between the germline ends. The V gene's germline CDR1 is SEHNR and CDR2 FQNEAQ (reference sequence).

This clone was seen a handful of times. This chain joins TRBV2 and TRBJ2-7, with no clear D. V lost 3 bases, J lost 2 bases, and 8 bases lay in between. Germline values: CDR1 SNHLY, CDR2 FYNNEI. The CDR3 extends over 13 amino acids. The CDR3 DNA follows: TGTGCCAGCAGTGAGAGGCTGACCTACGAGCAGTACTTC. Translated: CASSERLTYEQYF.

This sequence joins TRBV5-1 and TRBJ2-3, with D hard to call. Trimming pared 0 bases from V and 6 bases from J, leaving 5 bases between. This CDR3 comprises 12 residues. CDR1 and CDR2 (germline): SGHRS, YFSETQ. CDR3: CASSLVFDTQYF. CDR3 DNA: TGCGCCAGCAGCTTGGTATTTGATACGCAGTATTTT.